The 4 T cell receptor beta chains presented below share a single source sample, sequenced in a study of Graves' ophthalmopathy and Graves' hyperthyroidism. RNA transcripts yielded amplified TCR beta CDR3 regions. In the first round, RT-PCR was carried out with HTBI primers, and a multiplex PCR formed the second round. TCRdb reprocessed the multiplex PCR reads with MiXCR, giving one entry per CDR3 protein. The data contain about 620,000 distinct CDR3 sequences, 22% of them seen just once; the ten biggest clones take up roughly 7.4%. The specimen was peripheral blood. The receptor source for this set is a woman between 18 and 29 years old with stable Graves' hyperthyroidism. Some clones in this sample may be carry-over from other donors' samples.

This clonotype showed up many times. This rearrangement joins TRBV20-1 to TRBJ2-7, with TRBD2 identical over 8 bases. Germline CDR1 and CDR2: DFQATT and SNEGSKA (reference sequence). V lost 0 bases and J lost 4; bases outside the gene matches: 8. The CDR3 totals 15 residues. The CDR3 region is CSARDLTSGTYEQYF. CDR3 bases: TGCAGTGCTAGAGATTTAACTAGCGGCACTTACGAGCAGTACTTC.

This chain links TRBV2 with TRBJ2-7; TRBD2 aligns across 12 bases. From germline, CDR1 is SNHLY and CDR2 FYNNEI. Trimming took 7 bases from V and 3 from J; bases not matched to a gene: 4. CDR3 length equals 14 residues. CDR3: CASIRTSGVYEQYF. CDR3 coding DNA: TGTGCCAGCATCCGGACTAGCGGGGTCTACGAGCAGTACTTC.

This clonotype was seen ten or more times. V is TRBV6-5 and J is TRBJ2-7, with a weak D call TRBD1 (6 bases). Germline CDR1 and CDR2: MNHEY and SVGAGI. Trimming removed 4 bases from V and 4 bases from J, with 11 bases in between. This CDR3 has 13 residues. CDR3 nucleotides: TGTGCCAGCAGTTCGGATAGGGGGTACGAGCAGTACTTC. This codes for CASSSDRGYEQYF.

This clonotype was observed at least ten times. The chain carries TRBV2 and TRBJ1-2, with 8 bases identical to TRBD1. The CDR3 has 12 amino acids. Germline loops: CDR1 SNHLY, CDR2 FYNNEI. The V and J ends lost 5 bases and 7 bases, in that order; junction bases with no gene match: 3. CDR3 amino acids: CASSQQGAGYTF. The CDR3 coding sequence is TGTGCCAGCAGTCAGCAGGGGGCTGGCTACACCTTC.